This T cell receptor beta chain was observed in a study of T cells after somatic rescue of genetic block. The assay was immunoSEQ multiplex PCR, and TCRdb's table has in-frame clones only and misses some. The sample carries roughly 92,000 clones, about nine tenths recorded once. Trimming took 5 bases from V and 5 from J, leaving 12 bases between them. The V gene's germline CDR1 is SGHVS and CDR2 FQNEAQ. This CDR3 contains 13 residues. The rearrangement uses TRBV7-8 and TRBJ1-2; D call uncertain. The receptor comes from a woman aged 18-29 years. The sequenced sample consisted of peripheral blood mononuclear cells (PBMCs). Here the CDR3 reads CASSQHREYGYTF. CDR3 sequence (DNA): TGTGCCAGCAGCCAGCACCGGGAGTATGGCTACACCTTC.